This TCR beta chain was sequenced in a study of CD8 T cells in Susac syndrome. An amount of RNA that ranged from roughly 0.5 to 1 ug was reverse transcribed with random hexamers. TCRdb analysed the immunoSEQ multiplex PCR reads with MiXCR anew, one entry per CDR3 protein. The profile covers around 200,000 distinct CDR3 sequences, with 85% to 95% appearing a single time and approximately 0.1% taken by the ten largest. The sequenced material came from CD4+ T cells from PBMCs. This TCR came from a human donor in good health.

The CDR3 DNA reads as TGTGCAAGGGGCTCTGGGGCCAACGTCCTGACTTTC. It translates to CARGSGANVLTF. The chain uses TRBV30 and TRBJ2-6, with a tentative D call TRBD1 (5 bases). The germline V gene encodes CDR1 GTSNPN and CDR2 SVGIG (reference sequence). The CDR3 spans 12 residues. The full variable domain, rest sourced from reference TRBV30 and TRBJ2-6, is SQTIHQWPATLVQPVGSPLSLECTVEGTSNPNLYWYRQAAGRGLQLLFYSVGIGQISSEVPQNLSASRPQDRQFILSSKKLLLSDSGFYLCARGSGANVLTFGAGSRLTVL.